A single sample is the source of the 21 T cell receptor beta chains below, sequenced in a study of T cell repertoires in cytomegalovirus infection. One entry per CDR3 protein, called by TCRdb with MiXCR from the reads. The data contain roughly 300,000 distinct CDR3 sequences, roughly 25% of them singletons. The sample consisted of PBMCs. The source is a human donor in good health (CMV status not recorded). Some clones in this sample may be carry-over from other donors' samples.

This clonotype was recorded at least ten times. V is TRBV2 and J is TRBJ1-2; 7 bases are shared with TRBD1. This CDR3 has 13 residues. CDR1 SNHLY and CDR2 FYNNEI come from the germline V gene. The junction had 3 bases not matched to a gene; V was cut back by 6 bases and J by 2 bases. CDR3 coding DNA: TGTGCCAGCAGCGGACAGGAGAACTATGGCTACACCTTC. This sequence encodes CASSGQENYGYTF.

The chain links TRBV19 to TRBJ2-2; D might be TRBD1 (5 bases). The germline V and J ends were trimmed by 3 bases and 4 bases, with 12 bases remaining between them. The CDR3 totals 15 residues. Germline V gene data show CDR1 as LNHDA and CDR2 as SQIVND (reference sequence). CDR3 sequence (DNA): TGTGCCAGTAGTATCCAGGGTCGAAGCACCGGGGAGCTGTTTTTT. Residues: CASSIQGRSTGELFF.

The gene calls are TRBV27 and TRBJ1-1; no clear D. The CDR3 totals 14 residues. V lost 6 bases, J lost 2 bases, and 13 bases lay in between. Germline loops: CDR1 MNHEY, CDR2 SMNVEV (reference sequence). CDR3 region: CASSVGLTNTEAFF. CDR3 nucleotide sequence: TGTGCCAGCAGCGTTGGACTCACAAACACTGAAGCTTTCTTT.

The table lists this clonotype with a few counts. The rearrangement uses TRBV15 and TRBJ2-1, with a tentative D call TRBD1 (5 bases). The CDR3 spans 14 residues. From germline, CDR1 is LNHNV and CDR2 YYDKDF (reference sequence). V lost 1 base to trimming and J lost 7 bases, with 11 bases between them. The CDR3, as DNA: TGTGCCACCAGCAGAGTTGTGTCAGGGAATGAGCAGTTCTTC. It yields the protein CATSRVVSGNEQFF.

This clonotype appeared many times. The chain couples TRBV7-2 to TRBJ1-5; TRBD1 matches at 8 bases. Germline V gene lookup returns CDR1 SGHTA and CDR2 FQGNSA. The V gene end was trimmed by 6 bases and the J gene end by 7 bases; junction bases not matched to a gene: 5. The CDR3 length is 13 residues. The DNA for the CDR3 is TGTGCCAGCAGTCGACAGGGGTACCAGCCCCAGCATTTT. Encoded protein: CASSRQGYQPQHF.

V is TRBV28 and J is TRBJ1-1; possibly TRBD1 for D (5 bases). V was shortened by 6 bases and J by 4 bases, with 9 bases between the two germline ends. The CDR3 sequence is 12 residues long. CDR1 MDHEN and CDR2 SYDVKM come from the germline V gene. CDR3 in DNA: TGTGCCAGCAGCATCAGGGTCACTGAAGCTTTCTTT. Protein product: CASSIRVTEAFF.

With regard to this clonotype: One end of the junction does not line up with germline, which may come from a read error. The chain carries TRBV4-3 and TRBJ1-4, with D perhaps TRBD1 (5 bases). Germline CDR1 reads LGHNA; CDR2 reads YSLEER. CDR3 length: 14 amino acids. CDR3 sequence: CASSRQGLREKLYF. The DNA of the CDR3 is TGCGCCAGCAGCCGGCAGGGTTTGCGGGAAAAACTGTATTTT.

The chain recombines TRBV29-1 with TRBJ1-1; TRBD1 is a possible D gene (6 bases). Germline CDR1 reads SQVTM; CDR2 reads ANQGSEA. The CDR3 loop spans 12 amino acids. V lost 6 bases to trimming and J lost 1 base, with 9 bases between them. The CDR3 region is CSVNRANTEAFF. CDR3 sequence (DNA): TGCAGCGTGAACAGGGCGAACACTGAAGCTTTCTTT.

The genes are TRBV5-1 and TRBJ2-7; the D gene is possibly TRBD1 (6 bases). Trimming cost V 1 base and J 2 bases, with 13 bases left between them. The CDR3 has 15 amino acids. CDR1 is SGHRS, CDR2 YFSETQ, per germline. CDR3 DNA sequence: TGCGCCAGCAGCTTGAGCAGGGGTCGCGCCTACGAGCAGTACTTC. It translates to CASSLSRGRAYEQYF.

This clonotype was recorded a few times. The chain links TRBV28 to TRBJ2-1; 8 bases fit TRBD1. Germline CDR1 and CDR2: MDHEN and SYDVKM. The CDR3 spans 16 residues. The V segment lost 6 bases and the J segment 5 bases; nucleotides outside the gene matches: 12. The CDR3 is CASSPPRTGRNNEQFF. The CDR3 DNA reads as TGTGCCAGCAGCCCCCCCCGGACAGGGCGCAACAATGAGCAGTTCTTC.

The chain uses TRBV19 and TRBJ2-3; D may match TRBD1 or TRBD2 (6 bases each). Trimming left V 8 bases short and J 1 base short, with 16 bases between. CDR3 length equals 15 residues. The germline gives CDR1 LNHDA, CDR2 SQIVND (reference sequence). CDR3 protein: CASGRGTSRTDTQYF. The CDR3 bases are TGTGCCAGTGGCCGGGGGACATCGCGCACAGATACGCAGTATTTT.

The chain employs TRBV7-2 and TRBJ2-1, with TRBD1 matching 8 bases. The CDR3 extends over 17 amino acids. V lost 5 bases to trimming and J lost 4 bases; unmatched junction nucleotides: 13. Germline CDR1 is SGHTA and CDR2 is FQGNSA. In DNA, the CDR3 is TGTGCCAGCAGCCGCGCCGCCAGGGGGCGTCTTTACAATGAGCAGTTCTTC. This gives the protein CASSRAARGRLYNEQFF.

The chain couples TRBV9 to TRBJ2-7; 9 positions match TRBD1. Germline V gene lookup returns CDR1 SGDLS and CDR2 YYNGEE. The CDR3 is 16 amino acids. The trim removed 0 bases at V and 6 bases at J, leaving 10 bases unmatched. CDR3 DNA: TGTGCCAGCAGCGTAGCTCCGGGACAGGGTAAGGGCGAGCAGTACTTC. It yields the protein CASSVAPGQGKGEQYF. The variable domain in full, with the rest retrieved from reference TRBV9 and TRBJ2-7, is DSGVTQTPKHLITATGQRVTLRCSPRSGDLSVYWYQQSLDQGLQFLIQYYNGEERAKGNILERFSAQQFPDLHSELNLSSLELGDSALYFCASSVAPGQGKGEQYFGPGTRLTVT.

This clonotype was recorded at least ten times. The J gene is TRBJ1-5, the V gene TRBV7-2; D remains ambiguous. This CDR3 has 13 residues. V was trimmed by 2 bases and J by 6 bases, leaving 8 bases between them. CDR1 is SGHTA and CDR2 is FQGNSA in the germline V gene. The CDR3 nucleotides are TGTGCCAGCAGCTTATCCGGGATTCAGCCCCAGCATTTT. Translating it yields CASSLSGIQPQHF.

In regard to this clonotype: A much larger clone lies a single base off, so this may be a read error. This rearrangement joins TRBV7-2 to TRBJ1-1, with D perhaps TRBD1 (5 bases). CDR3 length equals 15 residues. Germline V lookup: CDR1 SGHTA, CDR2 FQGNSA. Trimming removed 9 bases at V and 8 bases at J, with 25 bases between. The CDR3 reads CARSPGLLKGWEAFF. The CDR3 DNA reads TGTGCCAGGAGCCCGGGACTCCTCAAAGGTTGGGAAGCTTTCTTT.

This clonotype was counted ten times or more. The rearrangement links TRBV7-2 to TRBJ2-1, with 11 bases aligning to TRBD1. With V trimmed by 3 bases and J by 7 bases, 8 bases remained unmatched. The CDR3 consists of 16 residues. Looked up from germline, CDR1 is SGHTA and CDR2 is FQGNSA. CDR3 sequence (DNA): TGTGCCAGCAGCTTGGCCGGGACAGGGGGAGAAAATGAGCAGTTCTTC. Protein: CASSLAGTGGENEQFF.

This sequence joins TRBV7-2 and TRBJ1-1, with D perhaps matching TRBD1 (5 bases). Germline V CDR1 and CDR2: SGHTA, FQGNSA. V lost 1 base to trimming and J lost 5 bases, with 8 bases between them. The CDR3 sequence is 13 residues long. CDR3 region: CASSLDRWTEAFF. The CDR3 nucleotides read TGTGCCAGCAGCTTAGACAGGTGGACTGAAGCTTTCTTT.

This chain joins TRBV19 and TRBJ1-5, with D possibly being TRBD1 (6 bases). This CDR3 has 16 amino acids. Germline V gene sequence: CDR1 LNHDA, CDR2 SQIVND (reference sequence). V lost 5 bases to trimming and J lost 3 bases, with 17 bases between them. CDR3 DNA sequence: TGTGCCAGTAGTCTGGGACCCGACAGGCCCAATCAGCCCCAGCATTTT. Translated: CASSLGPDRPNQPQHF.

The CDR3 loop is CASSLGPQGEDTQYF. CDR3 in DNA: TGTGCCAGCAGCTTGGGCCCTCAGGGGGAAGATACGCAGTATTTT. The V call is TRBV5-5, the J call TRBJ2-3; TRBD1 aligns across 7 bases. CDR3 size: 15 residues. V dropped 0 bases and J dropped 5; count of bases not matched to a gene: 6. Germline V lookup: CDR1 SGHKS, CDR2 YYEKEE (reference sequence).

This clonotype showed up just a few times. V and J are TRBV11-2 and TRBJ2-3, with no clear D. The CDR3 has 17 residues. Germline CDR1 is SGHAT and CDR2 is FQNNGV. V was cut by 0 bases and J by 2 bases, with 15 bases left in between. CDR3 DNA: TGTGCCAGCAGCTTAGATCGGGCGGACCTACCCACAGATACGCAGTATTTT. Translation gives CASSLDRADLPTDTQYF.

This clonotype was seen at least ten times. The genes are TRBV7-2 and TRBJ2-1, with D uncertain. CDR1 and CDR2 from the germline V gene are SGHTA and FQGNSA. The CDR3 has 18 amino acids. V was trimmed by 5 bases and J by 7 bases, leaving 27 bases between them. For the CDR3, the DNA is TGTGCCAGCAGCCCCCAACGGGTCAGCGCCCCCCGTGGGAATGAGCAGTTCTTC. Translated: CASSPQRVSAPRGNEQFF.